This T cell receptor beta chain was sequenced in a study of type 1 and type 2 diabetes patients. Study-wide background: Sequencing for the whole study yielded about 18 million paired-end reads. The study's findings and limits: Between type 2 diabetes and control samples, V and J usage averaged around 0.97 correlation. Some T1D-only expanded clones might appear in more T2D or control samples.

This CDR3 has 13 amino acids. The V and J ends lost 0 bases and 9 bases, in that order; junction bases with no gene match: 2. Per germline, CDR1 LNHNV and CDR2 YYDKDF (reference sequence). This clonotype showed up just a few times. As yet, its antigen is unknown. Genomic DNA was the PCR template. Amplification of the beta chain CDR3 used 30 forward and 13 reverse multiplex primers. TCRdb reanalysed the multiplex PCR reads using MiXCR and keeps one entry per CDR3 protein. The sample shows some 250,000 distinct CDR3 sequences, approximately 45% of them seen only once. The chain links TRBV15 to TRBJ1-1, with 9 bases matching TRBD1. The receptor comes from a man aged 18 to 29 with type 2 diabetes. The sample comprised peripheral blood mononuclear cells (PBMCs). CDR3 region: CATSREQGAQAFF. The CDR3 bases are TGTGCCACCAGCAGAGAACAGGGGGCTCAAGCTTTCTTT.